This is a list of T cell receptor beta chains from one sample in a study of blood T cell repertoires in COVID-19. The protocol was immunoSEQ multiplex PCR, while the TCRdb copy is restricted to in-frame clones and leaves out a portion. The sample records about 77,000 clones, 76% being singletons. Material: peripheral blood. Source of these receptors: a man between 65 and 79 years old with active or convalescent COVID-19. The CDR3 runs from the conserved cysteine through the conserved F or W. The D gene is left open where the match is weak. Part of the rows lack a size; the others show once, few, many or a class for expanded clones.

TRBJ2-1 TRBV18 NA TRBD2 TGTGCCAGCTCACCCGGGGGGGCCGCTGAGCAGTTCTTC CASSPGGAAEQFF
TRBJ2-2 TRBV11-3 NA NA TGTGCCAGCCAACAGGACCACACCGGGGAGCTGTTTTTT CASQQDHTGELFF
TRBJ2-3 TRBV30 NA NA TGTGCCTGGAGTAACCGGGACACAGATACGCAGTATTTT CAWSNRDTDTQYF
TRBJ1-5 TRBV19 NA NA TGTGCCACGGGATCGTATAGCAATCAGCCCCAGCATTTT CATGSYSNQPQHF
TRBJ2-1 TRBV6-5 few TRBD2 TGTGCCAGCAGTACCACTAGCGGGGGTTACAATGAGCAGTTCTTC CASSTTSGGYNEQFF
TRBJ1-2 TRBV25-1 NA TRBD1 TGTGCCAGCAGTGGATCCGGGACAGGGGGCTATGGCTACACCTTC CASSGSGTGGYGYTF
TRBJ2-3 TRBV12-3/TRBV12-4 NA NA TGTGCCAGCACTATAGGGGGTACGCAGTATTTT CASTIGGTQYF
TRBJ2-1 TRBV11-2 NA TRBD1 TGTGCCAGCAGCGACCGTCGGACAGGGAATGAGCAGTTCTTC CASSDRRTGNEQFF
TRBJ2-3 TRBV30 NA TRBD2 TGTGCGGTACAGGCTATAGCGGGGGGCATAGATACGCAGTATTTT CAVQAIAGGIDTQYF
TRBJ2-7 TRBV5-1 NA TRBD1 TGCGCCAGCAGCTTGATCCCAGGGGGCCTAGTAGAGCAGTACTTC CASSLIPGGLVEQYF
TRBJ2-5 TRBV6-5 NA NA TGTGCCAGCAAATTATACAGGGGTCCCGGGGGGACCCAGTACTTC CASKLYRGPGGTQYF
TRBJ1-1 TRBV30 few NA TGTGCCTGGACTCGGGGTGGGTACACTGAAGCTTTCTTT CAWTRGGYTEAFF
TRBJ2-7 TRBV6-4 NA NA TGTGCCAGCAGTGGCACATACGAGCAGTACTTC CASSGTYEQYF
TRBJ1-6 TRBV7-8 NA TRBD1 TGTGCCAGCAGCACGCCGTCACAGGGGAATTCACCCCTCCACTTT CASSTPSQGNSPLHF
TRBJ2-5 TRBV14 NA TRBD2 TGTGCCAGCAGCCGCGGGGGGGAGACCCAGTACTTC CASSRGGETQYF
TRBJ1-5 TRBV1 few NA TGCACCAGCAGCCGCCGAAGAGAGGACCGGGACAGACGGCTATTCAATCAGCCCCAGCATTTT CTSSRRREDRDRRLFNQPQHF
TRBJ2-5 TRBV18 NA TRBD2 TGTGCCAGCTCGCCGGGACTAGCGGGGTCCCACCAAGAGACCCAGTACTTC CASSPGLAGSHQETQYF
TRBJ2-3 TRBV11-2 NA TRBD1 TGTGCCAGCAGCACCGGGACAGGCACAGATACGCAGTATTTT CASSTGTGTDTQYF
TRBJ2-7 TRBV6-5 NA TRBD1 TGTGCCAGCACAGGAACAGGGGACCACGAGCAGTACTTC CASTGTGDHEQYF
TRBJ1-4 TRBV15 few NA TGTGCCACCAGCACCCCCCCAGGTACGGAAAAACTGTTTTTT CATSTPPGTEKLFF
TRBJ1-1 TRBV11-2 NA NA TGTGCCAGCAGCTTTAACGCCGTGTCGGACACTGAAGCTTTCTTT CASSFNAVSDTEAFF
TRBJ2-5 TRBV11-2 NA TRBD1 TGTGCCAGCAGCCCCTCCCGGGACAGGGGAGAGACCCAGTACTTC CASSPSRDRGETQYF
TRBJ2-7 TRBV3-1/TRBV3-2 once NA TGTGCCAGCAGTGGTAGCGGTTTCTCCTACGAGCAGTACTTC CASSGSGFSYEQYF
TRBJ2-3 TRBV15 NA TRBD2 TGTGCCACCAGCAGAGATTTCGGGGGGGAAGATACGCAGTATTTT CATSRDFGGEDTQYF
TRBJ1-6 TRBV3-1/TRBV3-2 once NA TGTGCCAGCAGCCAAGATCGGGGGAGCTCCTATAATTCACCCCTCCACTTT CASSQDRGSSYNSPLHF
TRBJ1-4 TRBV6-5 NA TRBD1 TGTGCCAGCAGCCCCAAGGGGGCTGCTTACGAAAAACTGTTTTTT CASSPKGAAYEKLFF
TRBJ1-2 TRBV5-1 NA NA TGCGCCAGCAGCCGTTCGACTGGACATGATCGAGACTATGGCTACACCTTC CASSRSTGHDRDYGYTF
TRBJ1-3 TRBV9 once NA TGTGCCAGCAACGGAGGGACGGTTCTGGATGACACCATATATTTT CASNGGTVLDDTIYF
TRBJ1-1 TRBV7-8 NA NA TGTGCCAGCAGCTTAGTTTTCGGTGGGAACACTGAAGCTTTCTTT CASSLVFGGNTEAFF
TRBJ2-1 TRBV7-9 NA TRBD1 TGTGCCAGCAGCTTGGACAGGCAAACCTACAATGAGCAGTTCTTC CASSLDRQTYNEQFF
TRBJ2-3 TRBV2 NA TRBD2 TGTGCCAGCAGTGAAGGGCTAGCGGGATCAGATACGCAGTATTTT CASSEGLAGSDTQYF
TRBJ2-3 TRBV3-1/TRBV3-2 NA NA TGTGCCAGCAGCCCCCGGCGGGGAAGCACAGATACGCAGTATTTT CASSPRRGSTDTQYF
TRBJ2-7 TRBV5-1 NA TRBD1 TGCGCCAGCAGCCCCTGGAGGCCGGGACAGGGTAACGAGCAGTACTTC CASSPWRPGQGNEQYF
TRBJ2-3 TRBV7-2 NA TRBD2 TGTGCCAGCAGCTTAGAGTCTAGCGGGGGGATGCAGTATTTT CASSLESSGGMQYF
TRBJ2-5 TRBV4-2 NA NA TGTGCCAGCAGCCCGGGATATCAAGATGAGACCCAGTACTTC CASSPGYQDETQYF
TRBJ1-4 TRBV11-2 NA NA TGTGCCAGCAGCACCGGGACACATGCAACTAATGAAAAACTGTTTTTT CASSTGTHATNEKLFF
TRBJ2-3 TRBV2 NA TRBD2 TGTGCCAGCAAACGACTAGCGGGGGAGCCAACAGATACGCAGTATTTT CASKRLAGEPTDTQYF
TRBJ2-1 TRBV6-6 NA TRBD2 TGTGCCAGCAGTATAGGGACTAGCACCGATGAGCAGTTCTTC CASSIGTSTDEQFF
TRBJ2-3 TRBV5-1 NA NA TGCGCCAGCACGGCTAGTCAGTATACAGATACGCAGTATTTT CASTASQYTDTQYF